Shown below are 5 T cell receptor beta chains from a single sample sequenced in a study of CD8+ T cells in alopecia areata. Reverse transcription of extracted RNA yielded cDNA, which provided the sequencing template. Sequencing used immunoSEQ multiplex PCR; TCRdb keeps in-frame clones, though not all of them. The sample contains about 140,000 clones, 45% to 60% of which appear only once. The specimen was CD4+ T cells sorted from blood. The receptors originated from a human donor in good health.

The chain employs TRBV6-5 and TRBJ2-3; no firm D call. V lost 0 bases and J 0 bases, leaving 7 bases between the germline ends. Per germline, CDR1 MNHEY and CDR2 SVGAGI. This CDR3 has 15 amino acids. The CDR3 nucleotides read TGTGCCAGCAGTTACTCTTCTCCTAGCACAGATACGCAGTATTTT. It encodes CASSYSSPSTDTQYF.

This clone was seen a handful of times. The chain joins TRBV7-2 to TRBJ2-1; 13 nucleotides align to TRBD2. The germline V gene has CDR1 SGHTA and CDR2 FQGNSA. J was trimmed by 10 bases and V by 5 bases; bases with no gene match: 11. The CDR3 covers 16 residues. The CDR3 DNA sequence: TGTGCCAGCAGCCGGATGCCGGGACTAGCGGGATTAGAGCAGTTCTTC. Translating gives CASSRMPGLAGLEQFF.

CDR3 loop: CSATERDTQYF. CDR3 nucleotide sequence: TGCAGTGCTACGGAGAGAGATACGCAGTATTTT. The J gene is TRBJ2-3, the V gene TRBV20-1, with D hard to call. Germline CDR1 reads DFQATT; CDR2 reads SNEGSKA (reference sequence). V gave up 4 bases and J gave up 5 bases, with 7 bases separating them. The CDR3 is made up of 11 amino acids.

The table lists this clone with a few counts. The chain uses TRBV6-5 and TRBJ2-1; D is unresolved. The CDR3 is 12 amino acids. The germline CDR1 and CDR2 sequences are MNHEY and SVGAGI. V lost 4 bases, J lost 9 bases, and 10 bases lay in between. CDR3 loop: CASSFPVGEQFF. DNA of the CDR3: TGTGCCAGCAGTTTCCCAGTGGGTGAGCAGTTCTTC.

The chain carries TRBV7-9 and TRBJ1-2, with D unresolved. This CDR3 comprises 15 residues. Germline CDR1 is SEHNR and CDR2 is FQNEAQ (reference sequence). V lost 3 bases to trimming and J lost 1 base, with 12 bases between them. In DNA, the CDR3 is TGTGCCAGCAGCTTTCCCCAGAAACGTAACTATGGCTACACCTTC. It specifies CASSFPQKRNYGYTF. Combining the CDR3 with reference TRBV7-9 and TRBJ1-2 gives the whole variable domain DTGVSQNPRHKITKRGQNVTFRCDPISEHNRLYWYRQTLGQGPEFLTYFQNEAQLEKSRLLSDRFSAERPKGSFSTLEIQRTEQGDSAMYLCASSFPQKRNYGYTFGSGTRLTVV.